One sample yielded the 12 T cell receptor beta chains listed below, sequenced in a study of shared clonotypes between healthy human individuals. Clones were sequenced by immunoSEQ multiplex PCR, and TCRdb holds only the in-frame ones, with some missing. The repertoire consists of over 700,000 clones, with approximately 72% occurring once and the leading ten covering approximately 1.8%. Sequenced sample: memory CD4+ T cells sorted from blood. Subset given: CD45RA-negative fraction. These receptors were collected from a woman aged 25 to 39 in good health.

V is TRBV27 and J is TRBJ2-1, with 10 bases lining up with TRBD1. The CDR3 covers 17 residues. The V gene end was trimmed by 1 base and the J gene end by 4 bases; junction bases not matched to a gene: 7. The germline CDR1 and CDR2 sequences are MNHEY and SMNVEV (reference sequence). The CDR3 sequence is CASSLLRGTGDYNEQFF. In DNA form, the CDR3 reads TGTGCCAGCAGTTTATTACGGGGGACAGGGGATTACAATGAGCAGTTCTTC.

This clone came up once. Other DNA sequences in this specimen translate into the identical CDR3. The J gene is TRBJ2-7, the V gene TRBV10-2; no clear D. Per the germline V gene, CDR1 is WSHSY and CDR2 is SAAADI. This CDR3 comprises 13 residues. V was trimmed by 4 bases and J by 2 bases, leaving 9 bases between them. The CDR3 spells CASSGTETYEQYF. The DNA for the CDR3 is TGCGCCAGCAGTGGGACGGAAACCTACGAGCAGTACTTC.

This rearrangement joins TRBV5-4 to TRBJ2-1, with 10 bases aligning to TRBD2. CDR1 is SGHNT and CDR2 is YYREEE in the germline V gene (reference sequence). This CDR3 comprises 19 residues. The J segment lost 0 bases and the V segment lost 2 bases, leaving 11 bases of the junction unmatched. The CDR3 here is CASSFPRPTSGISYNEQFF. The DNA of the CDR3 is TGTGCCAGCAGCTTTCCAAGACCTACTAGCGGGATCTCCTACAATGAGCAGTTCTTC. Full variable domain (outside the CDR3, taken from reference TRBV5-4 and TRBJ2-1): ETGVTQSPTHLIKTRGQQVTLRCSSQSGHNTVSWYQQALGQGPQFIFQYYREEENGRGNFPPRFSGLQFPNYSSELNVNALELDDSALYLCASSFPRPTSGISYNEQFFGPGTRLTVL.

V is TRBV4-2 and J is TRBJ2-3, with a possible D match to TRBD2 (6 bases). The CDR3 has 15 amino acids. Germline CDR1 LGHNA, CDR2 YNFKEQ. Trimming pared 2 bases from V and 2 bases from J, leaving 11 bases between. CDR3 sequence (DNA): TGTGCCAGCAGCCAAATGGGCGGGACCACAGATACGCAGTATTTT. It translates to CASSQMGGTTDTQYF.

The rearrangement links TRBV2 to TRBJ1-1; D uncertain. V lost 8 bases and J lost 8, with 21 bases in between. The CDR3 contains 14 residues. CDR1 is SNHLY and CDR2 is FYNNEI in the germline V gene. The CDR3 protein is CASLGVPVTQEAFF. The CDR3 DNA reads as TGTGCCAGCCTCGGGGTCCCTGTTACCCAAGAAGCTTTCTTT.

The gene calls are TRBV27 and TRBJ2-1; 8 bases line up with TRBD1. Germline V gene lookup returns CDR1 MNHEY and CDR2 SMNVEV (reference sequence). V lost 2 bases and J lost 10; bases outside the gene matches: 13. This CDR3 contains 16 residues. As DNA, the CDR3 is TGTGCCAGCAGTTTAGGTGGCAGGGGGCGCCCGAAAGAGCAGTTCTTC. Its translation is CASSLGGRGRPKEQFF.

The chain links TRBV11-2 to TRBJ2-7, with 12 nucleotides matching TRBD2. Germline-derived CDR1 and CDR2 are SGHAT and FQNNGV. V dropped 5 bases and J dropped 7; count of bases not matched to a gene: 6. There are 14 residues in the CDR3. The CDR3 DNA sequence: TGTGCCAGCAGCCCGACTAGCGGGAGTGTTGAGCAGTACTTC. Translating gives CASSPTSGSVEQYF.

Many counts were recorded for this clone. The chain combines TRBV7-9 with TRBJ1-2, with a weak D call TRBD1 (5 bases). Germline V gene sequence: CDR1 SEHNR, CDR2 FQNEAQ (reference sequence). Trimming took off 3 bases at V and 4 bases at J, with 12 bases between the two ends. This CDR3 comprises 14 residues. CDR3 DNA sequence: TGTGCCAGCAGCTTCGGTGACAGATCCTATGGCTACACCTTC. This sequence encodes CASSFGDRSYGYTF.

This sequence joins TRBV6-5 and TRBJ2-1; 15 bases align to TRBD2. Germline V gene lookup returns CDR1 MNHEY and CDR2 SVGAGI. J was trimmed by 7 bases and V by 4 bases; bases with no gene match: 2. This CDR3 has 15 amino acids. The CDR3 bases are TGTGCCAGCAGTTTAGGACTAGCGGGGGGGAATGAGCAGTTCTTC. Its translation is CASSLGLAGGNEQFF.

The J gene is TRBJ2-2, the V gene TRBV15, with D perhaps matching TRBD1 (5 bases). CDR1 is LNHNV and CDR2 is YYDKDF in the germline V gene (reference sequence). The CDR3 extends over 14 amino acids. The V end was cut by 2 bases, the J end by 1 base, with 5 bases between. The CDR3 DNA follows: TGTGCCACCAGCAGAACAGGGAACACCGGGGAGCTGTTTTTT. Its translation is CATSRTGNTGELFF.

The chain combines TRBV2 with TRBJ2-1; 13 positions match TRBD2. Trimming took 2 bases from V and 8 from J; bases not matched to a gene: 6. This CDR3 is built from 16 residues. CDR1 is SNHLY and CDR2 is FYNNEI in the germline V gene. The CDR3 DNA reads TGTGCCAGCAGTGAATTCCGGACTAGCGGGAGCTATGAGCAGTTCTTC. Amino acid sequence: CASSEFRTSGSYEQFF.

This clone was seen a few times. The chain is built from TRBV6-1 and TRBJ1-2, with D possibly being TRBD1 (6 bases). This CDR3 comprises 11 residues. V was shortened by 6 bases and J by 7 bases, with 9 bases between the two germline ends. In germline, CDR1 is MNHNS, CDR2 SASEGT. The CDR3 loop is CASSAGAGYTF. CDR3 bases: TGTGCCAGCAGCGCAGGGGCTGGCTACACCTTC.